What follows are 20 T cell receptor beta chains derived from one specimen sequenced in a study of shared clonotypes between healthy human individuals. Clones were read by immunoSEQ multiplex PCR, and TCRdb kept only the in-frame ones, dropping some. This sample yields 550,000 to 800,000 clones, of which less than 85% are seen a single time; over 1.5% belongs to the top ten. The specimen sequenced was memory CD4+ T cells sorted from blood. Subset specified: CD45RA-negative fraction. The receptors were gathered from a woman younger than 45 in good health.

The rearrangement links TRBV6-1 to TRBJ2-7, with TRBD1 matching 9 bases. The trim removed 3 bases at V and 2 bases at J, leaving 5 bases unmatched. The CDR3 has 15 amino acids. CDR1 and CDR2 (germline): MNHNS, SASEGT. The CDR3 is CASSEKGTGTYEQYF. The DNA for the CDR3 is TGTGCCAGCAGTGAGAAAGGGACAGGGACCTACGAGCAGTACTTC.

This chain joins TRBV11-2 and TRBJ1-5, with D possibly being TRBD1 (5 bases). Germline values: CDR1 SGHAT, CDR2 FQNNGV. Trimming took 3 bases from V and 4 from J, leaving 10 bases between them. The CDR3 length is 14 residues. CDR3 sequence (DNA): TGTGCCAGCAGCTTCGACAGCTTTAATCAGCCCCAGCATTTT. Translating it yields CASSFDSFNQPQHF.

V and J are TRBV5-1 and TRBJ2-1; 8 bases map to TRBD2. V was clipped by 2 bases and J by 3 bases; unmatched bases: 10. Germline loops: CDR1 SGHRS, CDR2 YFSETQ. CDR3 length: 17 amino acids. This chain's CDR3 is CASSLSAGAFVYNEQFF. The CDR3 nucleotides read TGCGCCAGCAGCTTATCAGCGGGAGCTTTTGTCTACAATGAGCAGTTCTTC.

The chain combines TRBV28 with TRBJ2-1; tentatively, D is TRBD1 (7 bases). CDR1 is MDHEN and CDR2 is SYDVKM in the germline V gene. CDR3 length equals 16 residues. With 5 bases removed from V and 6 bases from J, the gap between germline ends came to 20 bases. The CDR3 sequence: CASSPLPRGVPNEQFF. CDR3 DNA: TGTGCCAGCAGTCCCCTCCCCAGGGGGGTTCCCAATGAGCAGTTCTTC.

V gene TRBV28 combines with J gene TRBJ2-7; possibly TRBD1 for D (6 bases). The V gene's germline CDR1 is MDHEN and CDR2 SYDVKM. The V end was cut by 1 base, the J end by 1 base, with 14 bases between. The CDR3 is made up of 16 amino acids. The CDR3 reads CASSLFVGQGSYEQYF. The CDR3 DNA sequence: TGTGCCAGCAGTTTATTTGTGGGACAAGGGTCCTACGAGCAGTACTTC.

The chain links TRBV19 to TRBJ1-2, with TRBD1 matching over 9 bases. Trimming cost V 8 bases and J 11 bases; bases outside gene matches: 15. This CDR3 is built from 14 residues. Germline-derived CDR1 and CDR2 are LNHDA and SQIVND (reference sequence). CDR3 DNA: TGTGCCAGTGCCACAACCGGGACAGGGACTAGGTACACCTTC. It encodes CASATTGTGTRYTF.

The chain employs TRBV29-1 and TRBJ2-7; 12 positions match TRBD2. The CDR3 is 14 residues long. From germline, CDR1 is SQVTM and CDR2 ANQGSEA. Unmatched junction bases numbered 3, after V lost 4 bases and J lost 2 bases. CDR3 in amino acids: CSVGRTSGTYEQYF. In nucleotides, the CDR3 is TGCAGCGTTGGACGGACTAGCGGGACCTACGAGCAGTACTTC.

This clone occurred a few times. The rearrangement links TRBV6-1 to TRBJ2-1; TRBD2 matches 10 bases. The CDR3 contains 20 residues. The trim removed 4 bases at V and 6 bases at J, leaving 21 bases unmatched. The V gene's germline CDR1 is MNHNS and CDR2 SASEGT. The CDR3 nucleotides read TGTGCCAGCAGTGGAAAAAGCGGGAGGGCCTCTACGTCTTTGGGCAATGAGCAGTTCTTC. This gives the protein CASSGKSGRASTSLGNEQFF.

CDR3 DNA: TGCGCCAGCAGGGCACCAGGACGGACAACTAATGAAAAACTGTTTTTT. This codes for CASRAPGRTTNEKLFF. The gene calls are TRBV4-1 and TRBJ1-4, with D unclear. This CDR3 is 16 amino acids long. V lost 6 bases and J lost 0, with 14 bases in between. Looked up from germline, CDR1 is MGHRA and CDR2 is YSYEKL.

In its sample, this clone was seen a few times. This chain connects TRBV29-1 to TRBJ2-1; the D gene is possibly TRBD2 (6 bases). This CDR3 comprises 13 residues. Trimming stripped 4 bases from V and 2 bases from J, with 9 bases between. CDR1 is SQVTM and CDR2 is ANQGSEA in the germline V gene. This CDR3 reads CSVAGGTYNEQFF. The DNA of the CDR3 is TGCAGCGTTGCCGGGGGAACCTACAATGAGCAGTTCTTC.

The chain recombines TRBV30 with TRBJ2-1; tentative D call: TRBD2 (6 bases). This CDR3 region has 16 residues. The V end was cut by 0 bases, the J end by 1 base, with 13 bases between. The germline gives CDR1 GTSNPN, CDR2 SVGIG (reference sequence). The CDR3 region has the DNA TGTGCCTGGAGTGTAGGTCTAGCGATTTCCTACAATGAGCAGTTCTTC. Its protein product is CAWSVGLAISYNEQFF.

The rearrangement uses TRBV7-8 and TRBJ2-1; 7 bases map to TRBD2. The CDR3 sequence is 17 residues long. Per germline, CDR1 SGHVS and CDR2 FQNEAQ. Germline trimming cut 3 bases from V and 5 bases from J; bases unmatched to any gene: 13. This chain's CDR3 is CASSFRQFGTTHNEQFF. DNA of the CDR3: TGTGCCAGCAGCTTTCGTCAGTTCGGGACTACACACAATGAGCAGTTCTTC.

The chain carries TRBV7-2 and TRBJ2-7; possibly TRBD2 for D (6 bases). V lost 5 bases and J 2 bases, leaving 16 bases between the germline ends. CDR3 length: 15 amino acids. Germline lookup yields CDR1 SGHTA and CDR2 FQGNSA. The CDR3 reads CASSPVGGVAYEQYF. Written as DNA, the CDR3 is TGTGCCAGCAGCCCAGTGGGGGGAGTAGCCTACGAGCAGTACTTC.

This chain joins TRBV19 and TRBJ2-2, with D hard to call. With 5 bases removed from V and 0 bases from J, the gap between germline ends came to 10 bases. This CDR3 region has 15 residues. The germline V gene has CDR1 LNHDA and CDR2 SQIVND (reference sequence). The CDR3 DNA is TGTGCCAGTAGTCCCCGTGAAGCGAACACCGGGGAGCTGTTTTTT. It codes for CASSPREANTGELFF.

The chain combines TRBV9 with TRBJ1-5; D call uncertain. The CDR3 runs to 14 residues. Germline CDR1 SGDLS, CDR2 YYNGEE. With 0 bases removed from V and 9 bases from J, the gap between germline ends came to 13 bases. The DNA of the CDR3 is TGTGCCAGCAGCGTAGGTGGCGGTTGGGGGCCCCAGCATTTT. Amino acids: CASSVGGGWGPQHF.

This clone was detected only a few times. The chain combines TRBV29-1 with TRBJ1-4; a possible D gene is TRBD1 (5 bases). Trimming stripped 2 bases from V and 3 bases from J, with 10 bases between. CDR1 and CDR2 (germline): SQVTM, ANQGSEA. The CDR3 is made up of 14 amino acids. CDR3 sequence (DNA): TGCAGCGTTGAATTTGGGGCATCTAATGAAAAACTGTTTTTT. The encoded protein is CSVEFGASNEKLFF.

This chain joins TRBV11-2 and TRBJ2-1; tentatively, D is TRBD1 (5 bases). This CDR3 comprises 14 residues. CDR1 SGHAT and CDR2 FQNNGV come from the germline V gene. Trimming shortened V by 5 bases and J by 8 bases, and 16 bases separated the two germline ends. Here the CDR3 reads CASSPGRTPDEQFF. DNA of the CDR3: TGTGCCAGCAGCCCAGGGCGGACCCCCGATGAGCAGTTCTTC.

The chain couples TRBV5-1 to TRBJ1-1; D is ambiguous. V was pared by 4 bases and J by 4 bases, with 17 bases between. Looked up from germline, CDR1 is SGHRS and CDR2 is YFSETQ. The CDR3 is 15 residues long. CDR3 sequence (DNA): TGCGCCAGCAGCCCGTATTCGCAGAAATCCACTGAAGCTTTCTTT. Its protein product is CASSPYSQKSTEAFF.

This chain uses TRBV19 with TRBJ2-1, with D possibly being TRBD2 (6 bases). The V gene's germline CDR1 is LNHDA and CDR2 SQIVND (reference sequence). V was trimmed by 5 bases and J by 4 bases, leaving 15 bases between them. The length of the CDR3 is 15 residues. DNA for the CDR3: TGTGCCAGTAGTTGGGGCGGGATGATTTACAATGAGCAGTTCTTC. Translated, it gives CASSWGGMIYNEQFF.

This clone was picked up a small number of times. This rearrangement joins TRBV27 to TRBJ1-4; tentatively, D is TRBD1 (5 bases). V dropped 4 bases and J dropped 0 bases, with 15 bases sitting between them. This CDR3 is built from 17 residues. In germline, CDR1 is MNHEY, CDR2 SMNVEV (reference sequence). The CDR3 is CASSSKDKGATNEKLFF. The CDR3 region has the DNA TGTGCCAGCAGTTCCAAGGACAAAGGGGCAACTAATGAAAAACTGTTTTTT.